The clone carrying this T cell receptor beta chain was counted a few times. Antigen unknown. These data are taken from a study of cytomegalovirus exposure and HLA in healthy donors. Assay: immunoSEQ multiplex PCR; the TCRdb copy retains only in-frame clones and omits some. The repertoire holds tens of thousands of clones, with approximately 94% as singletons. The CDR3 consists of 11 residues. The V end was cut by 5 bases, the J end by 6 bases, with 8 bases between. CDR1 SNHLY and CDR2 FYNNEI come from the germline V gene. Study-level findings and limits: The classifier reportedly diagnosed cytomegalovirus status with high sensitivity and specificity. Among TCR beta chains, those listed as cytomegalovirus-associated numbered some 160.

The V call is TRBV2, the J call TRBJ2-7; D is uncertain. This TCR derives from a woman between 18 and 29 years old in good health and CMV-seronegative. The sample comprised PBMCs. Written as DNA, the CDR3 is TGTGCCAGCAGTTCCGTTTTCGAGCAGTACTTC. The encoded protein is CASSSVFEQYF.